This T cell receptor beta chain was documented in a study of T-cell memory formation after mild COVID-19. Looking at the study overall: TCR clustering was largely donor specific. Whole-study findings and limits: Researchers could not confirm that second-wave clones peaking on day 37 targeted SARS-CoV-2. Day 15 to 85 contractors were CD4/CD8 balanced; later expanders leaned CD4+.

This CDR3 comprises 12 residues. The V and J ends lost 6 bases and 7 bases respectively, with 12 bases between them. About this clonotype: Its cognate antigen is unknown.

Amplification by 5'RACE using constant-segment primers produced TCR alpha and TCR beta cDNA libraries that carried sample barcodes and UMIs. TCRdb re-called the 5' RACE reads with MiXCR, one entry per CDR3 protein. Here the sample spans hundreds of thousands of distinct CDR3 sequences, around 30% being singletons. The J gene is TRBJ1-1, the V gene TRBV12-3 or TRBV12-4, with a tentative D call TRBD1 (6 bases). Sequences were obtained from PBMCs or a T cell subset sorted from them (not recorded which). This receptor was taken from an adult woman who had mild COVID-19 (a few samples of this study predate the infection). Cell type and time point are not known. The chain's CDR3 is CASSPTGIEAFF. The CDR3 nucleotides read TGTGCCAGCAGCCCTACAGGGATTGAAGCTTTCTTT.